This T cell receptor (beta chain) emerged from a study of cytomegalovirus exposure and HLA in healthy donors. About the research overall: The same platform was used for the roughly 130 validation repertoires as for the 666 first-cohort repertoires, as reported in a later analysis.

Concerning this clone itself: What it binds is not known. A read error may produce the germline difference seen at one junction end.

Here immunoSEQ multiplex PCR was the method, and the copy in TCRdb shows in-frame clones only, minus some. The sample holds roughly 260,000 clones, just under 90% seen once. Germline-derived CDR1 and CDR2 are MNHEY and SVGAGI. The CDR3 has 13 residues. Whole-study results and caveats: The tendency of first-cohort TCR clusters to co-occur in the roughly 110 validation repertoires was identified by a subsequent analysis. Associated with cytomegalovirus, according to the listing, were around 160 TCR beta chains.

Sequencing was performed on PBMCs. The clonotype comes from a man aged 18 to 30 in good health and CMV-seronegative. The chain recombines TRBV6-5 with TRBJ2-7; 10 bases line up with TRBD2. This CDR3 is CASSYSSSGGFFF. The CDR3, as DNA: TGTGCCAGCAGTTACTCATCTAGCGGGGGCTTTTTCTTC.